This T cell receptor beta chain appears in the sequencing data of a study of cytomegalovirus exposure and HLA in healthy donors. Points from the study as a whole: Cytomegalovirus association was listed for 164 TCR beta chains. Most of the TCR beta V segments (in an earlier analysis) were productive either about 87% or about 30% of the time. Later analysis showed TCR association rates varying by HLA locus, highest for DRB1 and lowest for HLA-C.

Donors in the study were healthy people who gave bone marrow. Primers for the PCR totalled 60 Vbeta and 13 Jbeta. TCRdb keeps only in-frame clones here, not all; method: immunoSEQ multiplex PCR. This table holds some 86,000 clones, around 75% found once. The CDR3 spans 14 residues. V was pared by 8 bases and J by 4 bases, with 15 bases between. Germline V lookup: CDR1 SNHLY, CDR2 FYNNEI. Worth noting for this clone: Its target is not known.

The chain uses TRBV2 and TRBJ2-1, with a possible D match to TRBD1 (5 bases). This clonotype was obtained from a middle-aged woman in good health and CMV-seropositive. Sequencing was done on a sample of PBMCs. As DNA, the CDR3 is TGTGCCAGCTCTGGAGACGACAGTTACAATGAGCAGTTCTTC. Its protein is CASSGDDSYNEQFF.